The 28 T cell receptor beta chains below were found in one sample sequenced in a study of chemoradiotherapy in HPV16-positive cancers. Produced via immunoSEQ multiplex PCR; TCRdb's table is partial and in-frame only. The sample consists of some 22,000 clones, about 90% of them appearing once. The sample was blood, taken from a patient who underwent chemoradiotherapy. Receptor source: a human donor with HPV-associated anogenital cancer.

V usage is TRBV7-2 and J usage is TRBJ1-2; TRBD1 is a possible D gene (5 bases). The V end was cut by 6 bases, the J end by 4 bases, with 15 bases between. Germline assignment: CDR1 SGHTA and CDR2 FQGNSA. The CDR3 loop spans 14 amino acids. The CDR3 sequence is CASRVGGEVYGYTF. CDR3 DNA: TGTGCCAGCAGGGTGGGAGGGGAAGTCTATGGCTACACCTTC.

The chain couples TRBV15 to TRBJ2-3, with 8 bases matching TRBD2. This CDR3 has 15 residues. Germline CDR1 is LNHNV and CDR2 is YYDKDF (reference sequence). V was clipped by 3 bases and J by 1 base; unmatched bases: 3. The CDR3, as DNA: TGTGCCACCAGCAGGAGCGGGAGAGGCACAGATACGCAGTATTTT. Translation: CATSRSGRGTDTQYF.

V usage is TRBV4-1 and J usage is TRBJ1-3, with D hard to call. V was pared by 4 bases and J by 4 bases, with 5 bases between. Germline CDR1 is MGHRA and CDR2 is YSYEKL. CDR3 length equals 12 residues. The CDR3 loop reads CASSPQGNTIYF. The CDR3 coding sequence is TGCGCCAGCAGCCCACAGGGAAACACCATATATTTT.

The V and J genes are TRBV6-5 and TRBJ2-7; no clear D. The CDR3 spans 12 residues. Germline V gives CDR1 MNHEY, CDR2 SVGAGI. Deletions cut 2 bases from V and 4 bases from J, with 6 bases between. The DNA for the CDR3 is TGTGCCAGCAGTTACCCCGGGTACGAGCAGTACTTC. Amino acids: CASSYPGYEQYF.

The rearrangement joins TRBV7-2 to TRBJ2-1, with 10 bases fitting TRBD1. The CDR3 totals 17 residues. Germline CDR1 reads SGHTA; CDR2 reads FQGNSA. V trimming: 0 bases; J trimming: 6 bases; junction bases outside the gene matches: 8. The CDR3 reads CASSLAQTGGAGNEQFF. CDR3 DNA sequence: TGTGCCAGCAGCTTAGCTCAGACAGGGGGCGCCGGCAATGAGCAGTTCTTC.

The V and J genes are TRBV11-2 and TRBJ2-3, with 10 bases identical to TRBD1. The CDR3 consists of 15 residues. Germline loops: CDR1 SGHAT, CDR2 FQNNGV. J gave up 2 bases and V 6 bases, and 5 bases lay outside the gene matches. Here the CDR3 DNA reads TGTGCCAGCAGTCGGACAGGGGGAAACACAGATACGCAGTATTTT. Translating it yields CASSRTGGNTDTQYF. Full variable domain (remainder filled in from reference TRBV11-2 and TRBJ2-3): EAGVAQSPRYKIIEKRQSVAFWCNPISGHATLYWYQQILGQGPKLLIQFQNNGVVDDSQLPKDRFSAERLKGVDSTLKIQPAKLEDSAVYLCASSRTGGNTDTQYFGPGTRLTVL.

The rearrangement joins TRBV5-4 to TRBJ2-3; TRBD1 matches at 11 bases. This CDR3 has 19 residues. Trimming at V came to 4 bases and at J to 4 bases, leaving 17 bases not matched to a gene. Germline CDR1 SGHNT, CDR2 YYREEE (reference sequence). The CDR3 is CASSVPYSPGTGGPDTQYF. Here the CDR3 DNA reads TGTGCCAGCAGCGTACCTTACTCCCCCGGGACAGGGGGACCAGATACGCAGTATTTT.

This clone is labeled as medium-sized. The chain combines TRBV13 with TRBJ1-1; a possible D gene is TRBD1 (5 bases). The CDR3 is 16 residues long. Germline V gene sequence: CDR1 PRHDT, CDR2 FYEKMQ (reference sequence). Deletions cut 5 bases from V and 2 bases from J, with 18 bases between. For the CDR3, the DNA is TGTGCCAGCAGCCTGGGGACTTTAACGGATAACACTGAAGCTTTCTTT. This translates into CASSLGTLTDNTEAFF.

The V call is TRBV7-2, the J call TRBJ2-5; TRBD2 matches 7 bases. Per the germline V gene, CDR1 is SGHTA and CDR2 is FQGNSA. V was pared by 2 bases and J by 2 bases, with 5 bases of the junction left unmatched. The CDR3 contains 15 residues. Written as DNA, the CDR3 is TGTGCCAGCAGCTTAAGAGCGGGGTATCAAGAGACCCAGTACTTC. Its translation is CASSLRAGYQETQYF.

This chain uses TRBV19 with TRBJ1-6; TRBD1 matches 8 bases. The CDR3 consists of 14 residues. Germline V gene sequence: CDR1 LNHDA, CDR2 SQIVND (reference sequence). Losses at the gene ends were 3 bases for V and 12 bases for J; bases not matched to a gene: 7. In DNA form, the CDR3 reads TGTGCCAGTAGTATTTCCGGACAGGGTGGACCCCTCCACTTT. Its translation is CASSISGQGGPLHF.

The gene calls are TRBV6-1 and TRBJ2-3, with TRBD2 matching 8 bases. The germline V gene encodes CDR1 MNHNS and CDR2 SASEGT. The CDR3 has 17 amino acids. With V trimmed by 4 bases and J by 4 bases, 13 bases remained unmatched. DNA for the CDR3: TGTGCCAGCAGTGCCCATCGACGGGAGGGCCGGGCAGATACGCAGTATTTT. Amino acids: CASSAHRREGRADTQYF.

CDR3 bases: TGTGCCACCAGCAGAGCGAGGGGGCAGAGCTATGGCTACACCTTC. Its protein product is CATSRARGQSYGYTF. The chain employs TRBV15 and TRBJ1-2, with 7 bases identical to TRBD1. The CDR3 spans 15 residues. Germline lookup yields CDR1 LNHNV and CDR2 YYDKDF (reference sequence). Germline trimming cut 1 base from V and 4 bases from J; bases unmatched to any gene: 6.

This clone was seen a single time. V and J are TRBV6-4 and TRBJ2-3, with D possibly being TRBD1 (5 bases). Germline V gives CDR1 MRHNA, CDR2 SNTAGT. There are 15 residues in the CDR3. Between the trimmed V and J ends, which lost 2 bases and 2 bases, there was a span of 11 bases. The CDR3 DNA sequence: TGTGCCAGCAGTGACAGGGCAGGGTCCACAGATACGCAGTATTTT. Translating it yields CASSDRAGSTDTQYF.

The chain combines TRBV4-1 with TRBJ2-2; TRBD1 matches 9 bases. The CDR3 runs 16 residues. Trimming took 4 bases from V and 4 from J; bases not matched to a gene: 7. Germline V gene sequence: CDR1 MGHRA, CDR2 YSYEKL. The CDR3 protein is CASSPTTGGITGELFF. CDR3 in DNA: TGCGCCAGCAGCCCCACGACAGGGGGTATCACCGGGGAGCTGTTTTTT.

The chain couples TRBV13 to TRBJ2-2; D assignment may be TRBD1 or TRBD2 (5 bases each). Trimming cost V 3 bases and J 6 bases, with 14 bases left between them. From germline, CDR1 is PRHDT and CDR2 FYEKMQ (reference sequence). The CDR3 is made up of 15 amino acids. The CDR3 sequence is CASSFSGDLAGELFF. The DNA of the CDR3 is TGTGCCAGCAGCTTCAGTGGGGACCTGGCCGGGGAGCTGTTTTTT.

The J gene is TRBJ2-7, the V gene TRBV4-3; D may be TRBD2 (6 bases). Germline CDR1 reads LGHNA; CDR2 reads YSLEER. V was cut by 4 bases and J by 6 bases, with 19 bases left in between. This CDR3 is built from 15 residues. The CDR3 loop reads CASSPARQGGSEQYF. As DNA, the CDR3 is TGCGCCAGCAGCCCGGCTCGGCAGGGAGGATCCGAGCAGTACTTC.

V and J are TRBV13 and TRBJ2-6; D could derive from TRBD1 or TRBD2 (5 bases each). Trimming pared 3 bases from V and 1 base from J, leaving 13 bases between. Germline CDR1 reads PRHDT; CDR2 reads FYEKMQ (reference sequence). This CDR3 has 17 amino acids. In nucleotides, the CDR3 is TGTGCCAGCAGCTTCCCGGGACCCCTTTCTGGGGCCAACGTCCTGACTTTC. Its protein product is CASSFPGPLSGANVLTF.

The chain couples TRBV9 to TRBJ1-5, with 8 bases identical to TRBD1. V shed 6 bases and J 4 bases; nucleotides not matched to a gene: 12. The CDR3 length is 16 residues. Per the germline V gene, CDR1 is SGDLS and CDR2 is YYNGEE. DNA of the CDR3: TGTGCCAGCACCCCAGGGGTGACAGGGGAAAATCAGCCCCAGCATTTT. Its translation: CASTPGVTGENQPQHF.

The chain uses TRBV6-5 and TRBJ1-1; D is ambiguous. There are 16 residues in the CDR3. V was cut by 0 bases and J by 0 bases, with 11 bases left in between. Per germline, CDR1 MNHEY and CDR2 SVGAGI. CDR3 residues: CASSYSKTYLNTEAFF. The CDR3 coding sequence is TGTGCCAGCAGTTACTCGAAGACATATTTGAACACTGAAGCTTTCTTT.

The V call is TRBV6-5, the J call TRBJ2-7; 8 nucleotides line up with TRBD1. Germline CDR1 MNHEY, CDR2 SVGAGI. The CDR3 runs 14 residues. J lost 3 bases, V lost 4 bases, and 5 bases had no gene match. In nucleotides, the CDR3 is TGTGCCAGCAGTTTCCAGGGGGCGAGCTACGAGCAGTACTTC. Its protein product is CASSFQGASYEQYF.

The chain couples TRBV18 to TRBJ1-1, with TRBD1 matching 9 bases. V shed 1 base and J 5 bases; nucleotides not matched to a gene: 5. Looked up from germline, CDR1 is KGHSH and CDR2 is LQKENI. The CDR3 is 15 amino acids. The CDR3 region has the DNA TGTGCCAGCTCACCACGGACAGGGGATAAGACTGAAGCTTTCTTT. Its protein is CASSPRTGDKTEAFF.

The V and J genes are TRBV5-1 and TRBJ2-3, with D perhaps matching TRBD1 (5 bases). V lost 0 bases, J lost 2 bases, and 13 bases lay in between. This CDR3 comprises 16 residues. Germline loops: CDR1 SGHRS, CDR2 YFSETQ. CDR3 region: CASSLGSTAITDTQYF. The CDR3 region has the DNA TGCGCCAGCAGCTTGGGGTCGACAGCAATCACAGATACGCAGTATTTT.

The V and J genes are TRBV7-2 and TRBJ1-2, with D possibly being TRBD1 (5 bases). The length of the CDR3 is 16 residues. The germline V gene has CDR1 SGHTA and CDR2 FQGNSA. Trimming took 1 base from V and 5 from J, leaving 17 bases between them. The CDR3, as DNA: TGTGCCAGCAGCTTAGAGGGGACCGGTCTCGGTTATGGCTACACCTTC. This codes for CASSLEGTGLGYGYTF.

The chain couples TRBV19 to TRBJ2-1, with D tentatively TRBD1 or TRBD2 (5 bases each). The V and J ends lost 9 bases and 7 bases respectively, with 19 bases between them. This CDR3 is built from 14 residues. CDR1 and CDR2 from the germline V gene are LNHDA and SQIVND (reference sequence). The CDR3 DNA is TGTGCCAGCCGAGGGACCGATCCTAGGAATGAGCAGTTCTTC. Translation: CASRGTDPRNEQFF.

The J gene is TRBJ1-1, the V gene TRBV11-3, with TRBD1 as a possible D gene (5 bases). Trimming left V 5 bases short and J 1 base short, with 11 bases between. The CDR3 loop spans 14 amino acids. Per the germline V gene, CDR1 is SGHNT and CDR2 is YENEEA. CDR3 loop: CASSPGRENTEAFF. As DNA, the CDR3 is TGTGCCAGCAGCCCGGGACGGGAGAACACTGAAGCTTTCTTT.

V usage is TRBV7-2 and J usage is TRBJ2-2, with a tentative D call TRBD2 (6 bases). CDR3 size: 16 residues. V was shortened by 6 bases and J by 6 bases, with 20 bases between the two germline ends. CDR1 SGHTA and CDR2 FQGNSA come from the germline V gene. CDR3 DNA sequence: TGTGCCAGCAGGAAAGGGGCTGCGGGAACAGCCGGGGAGCTGTTTTTT. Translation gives CASRKGAAGTAGELFF.

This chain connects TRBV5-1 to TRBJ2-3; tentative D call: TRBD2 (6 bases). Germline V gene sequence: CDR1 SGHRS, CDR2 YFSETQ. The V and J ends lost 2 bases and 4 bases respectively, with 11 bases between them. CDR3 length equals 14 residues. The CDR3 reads CASSFTVAADTQYF. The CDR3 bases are TGCGCCAGCAGCTTTACGGTAGCGGCAGATACGCAGTATTTT.

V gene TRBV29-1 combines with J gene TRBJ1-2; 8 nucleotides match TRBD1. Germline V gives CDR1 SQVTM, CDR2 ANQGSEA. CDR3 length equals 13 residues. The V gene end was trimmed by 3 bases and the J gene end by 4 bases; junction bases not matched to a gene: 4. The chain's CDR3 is CSVEDRASYGYTF. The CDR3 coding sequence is TGCAGCGTTGAGGACAGGGCCAGCTATGGCTACACCTTC. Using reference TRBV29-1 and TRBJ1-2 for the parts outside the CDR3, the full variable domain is SAVISQKPSRDICQRGTSLTIQCQVDSQVTMMFWYRQQPGQSLTLIATANQGSEATYESGFVIDKFPISRPNLTFSTLTVSNMSPEDSSIYLCSVEDRASYGYTFGSGTRLTVV.